This T cell receptor (beta chain) was sequenced for a study of T cell responses to AZD1222 COVID-19 vaccine. This clone was seen a single time. TCRdb's copy holds only in-frame clones and misses some; the assay was immunoSEQ multiplex PCR. The sample carries 90,000 to 120,000 clones, about nine tenths recorded once. Looked up from germline, CDR1 is SGHRS and CDR2 is YFSETQ. V was cut by 3 bases and J by 6 bases, with 14 bases left in between. This CDR3 region has 14 residues. The sequence came from an adult who received the AZD1222 COVID-19 vaccine. The chain couples TRBV5-1 to TRBJ2-3; either TRBD1 or TRBD2 may fit D (5 bases each). The sequenced sample was peripheral blood, obtained 28 days after the second AZD1222 dose. This CDR3 is CASSSGRRPDTQYF. CDR3 DNA sequence: TGCGCCAGCAGCTCGGGACGTAGACCTGATACGCAGTATTTT.